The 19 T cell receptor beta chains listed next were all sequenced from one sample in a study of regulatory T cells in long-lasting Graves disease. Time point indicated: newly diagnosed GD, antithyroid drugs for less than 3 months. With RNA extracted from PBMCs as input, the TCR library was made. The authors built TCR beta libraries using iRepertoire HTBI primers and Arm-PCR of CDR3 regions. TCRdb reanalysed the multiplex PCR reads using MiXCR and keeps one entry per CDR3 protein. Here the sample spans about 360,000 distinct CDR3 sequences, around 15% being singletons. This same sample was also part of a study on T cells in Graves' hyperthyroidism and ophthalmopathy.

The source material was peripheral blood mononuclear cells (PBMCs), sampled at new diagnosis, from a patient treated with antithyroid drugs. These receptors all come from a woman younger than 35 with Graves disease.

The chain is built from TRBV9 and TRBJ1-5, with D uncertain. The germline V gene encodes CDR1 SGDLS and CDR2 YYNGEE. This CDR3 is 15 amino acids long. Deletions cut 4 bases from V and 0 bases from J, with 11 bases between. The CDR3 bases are TGTGCCAGCAGCCCCGATGGGATTAGCAATCAGCCCCAGCATTTT. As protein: CASSPDGISNQPQHF. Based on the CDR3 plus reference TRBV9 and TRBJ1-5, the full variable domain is DSGVTQTPKHLITATGQRVTLRCSPRSGDLSVYWYQQSLDQGLQFLIQYYNGEERAKGNILERFSAQQFPDLHSELNLSSLELGDSALYFCASSPDGISNQPQHFGDGTRLSIL.

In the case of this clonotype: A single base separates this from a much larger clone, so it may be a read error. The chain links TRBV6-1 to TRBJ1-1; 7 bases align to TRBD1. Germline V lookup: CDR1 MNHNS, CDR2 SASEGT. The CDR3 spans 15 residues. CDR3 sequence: CTSSRQDRAYAEAFF. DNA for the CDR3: TGTACCAGCAGTAGACAAGACAGGGCCTACGCTGAAGCTTTCTTT.

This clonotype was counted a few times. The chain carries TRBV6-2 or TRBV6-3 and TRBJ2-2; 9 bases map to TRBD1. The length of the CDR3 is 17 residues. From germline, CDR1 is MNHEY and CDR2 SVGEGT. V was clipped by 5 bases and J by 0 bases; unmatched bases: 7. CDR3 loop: CASSGGQGSSNTGELFF. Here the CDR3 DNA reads TGTGCCAGCAGTGGTGGACAGGGGTCCTCGAACACCGGGGAGCTGTTTTTT.

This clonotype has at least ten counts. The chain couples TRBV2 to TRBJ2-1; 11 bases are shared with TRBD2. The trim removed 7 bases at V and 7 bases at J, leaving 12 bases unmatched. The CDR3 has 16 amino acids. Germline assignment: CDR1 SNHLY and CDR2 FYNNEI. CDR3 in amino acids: CASIGSSGRALNEQFF. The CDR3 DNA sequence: TGTGCCAGCATTGGGAGTAGCGGGAGGGCCCTTAATGAGCAGTTCTTC.

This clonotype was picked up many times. The CDR3 region has the DNA TGCAGTGCTGGGGGATTCGTTGGTAGCGGGTGGACTAGCACAGATACGCAGTATTTT. It translates to CSAGGFVGSGWTSTDTQYF. The chain joins TRBV20-1 to TRBJ2-3; 7 nucleotides agree with TRBD2. With V trimmed by 5 bases and J by 0 bases, 20 bases remained unmatched. This CDR3 has 19 amino acids. CDR1 and CDR2 from the germline V gene are DFQATT and SNEGSKA (reference sequence).

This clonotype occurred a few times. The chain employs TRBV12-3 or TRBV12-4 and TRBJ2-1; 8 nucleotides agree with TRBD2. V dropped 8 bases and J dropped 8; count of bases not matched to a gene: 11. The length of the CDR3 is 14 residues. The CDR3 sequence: CASGPTSGGDEQFF. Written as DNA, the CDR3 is TGTGCCAGCGGTCCCACTAGCGGAGGAGATGAGCAGTTCTTC.

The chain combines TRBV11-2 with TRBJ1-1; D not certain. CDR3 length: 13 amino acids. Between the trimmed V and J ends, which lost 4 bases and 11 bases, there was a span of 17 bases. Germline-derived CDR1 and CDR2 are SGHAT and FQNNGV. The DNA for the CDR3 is TGTGCCAGCAGCTCCCCTCGGAGGGTTGGGGCTTTCTTT. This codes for CASSSPRRVGAFF.

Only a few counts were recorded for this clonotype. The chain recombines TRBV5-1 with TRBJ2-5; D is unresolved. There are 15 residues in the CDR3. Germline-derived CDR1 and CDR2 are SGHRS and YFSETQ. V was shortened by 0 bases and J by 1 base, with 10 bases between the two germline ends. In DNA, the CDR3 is TGCGCCAGCAGCTTGGCGGTAGGGTCCCAAGAGACCCAGTACTTC. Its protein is CASSLAVGSQETQYF.

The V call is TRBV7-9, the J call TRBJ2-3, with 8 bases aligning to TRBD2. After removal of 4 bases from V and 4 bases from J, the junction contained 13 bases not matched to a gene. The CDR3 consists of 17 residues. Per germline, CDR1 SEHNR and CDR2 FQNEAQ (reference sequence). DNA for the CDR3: TGTGCCAGCAGCTCCCCGGGGGCGGGGGGAAGGGCAGATACGCAGTATTTT. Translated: CASSSPGAGGRADTQYF.

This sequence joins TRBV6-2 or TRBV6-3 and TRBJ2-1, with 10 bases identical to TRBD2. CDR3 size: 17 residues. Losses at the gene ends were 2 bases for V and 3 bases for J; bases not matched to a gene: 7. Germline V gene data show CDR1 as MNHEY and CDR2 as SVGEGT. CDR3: CASSYEGAGGVYNEQFF. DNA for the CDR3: TGTGCCAGCAGTTACGAGGGAGCGGGGGGGGTCTACAATGAGCAGTTCTTC.

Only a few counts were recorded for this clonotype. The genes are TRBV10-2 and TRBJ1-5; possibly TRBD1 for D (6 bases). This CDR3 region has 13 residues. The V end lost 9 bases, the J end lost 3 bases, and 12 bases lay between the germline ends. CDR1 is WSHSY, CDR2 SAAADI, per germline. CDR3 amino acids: CASRGKDNQPQHF. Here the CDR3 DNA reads TGCGCCAGTAGGGGGAAGGACAATCAGCCCCAGCATTTT.

The CDR3 sequence is CASSIDPGLAGGVTEQFF. For the CDR3, the DNA is TGTGCCAGTAGTATAGACCCGGGACTAGCGGGGGGCGTTACAGAGCAGTTCTTC. The chain carries TRBV19 and TRBJ2-1; TRBD2 matches 15 bases. The CDR3 extends over 18 amino acids. V dropped 0 bases and J dropped 10; count of bases not matched to a gene: 10. Germline V gene lookup returns CDR1 LNHDA and CDR2 SQIVND (reference sequence). Variable domain in full (rest from reference TRBV19 and TRBJ2-1): DGGITQSPKYLFRKEGQNVTLSCEQNLNHDAMYWYRQDPGQGLRLIYYSQIVNDFQKGDIAEGYSVSREKKESFPLTVTSAQKNPTAFYLCASSIDPGLAGGVTEQFFGPGTRLTVL.

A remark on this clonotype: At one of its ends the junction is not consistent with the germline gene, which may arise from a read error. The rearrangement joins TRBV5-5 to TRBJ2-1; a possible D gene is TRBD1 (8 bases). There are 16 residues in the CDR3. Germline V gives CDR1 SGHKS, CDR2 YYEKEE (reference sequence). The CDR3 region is CASSLGGTGLYNERFF. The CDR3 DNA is TGTGCCAGCAGCCTGGGGGGGACAGGCTTATACAATGAGCGGTTCTTC.

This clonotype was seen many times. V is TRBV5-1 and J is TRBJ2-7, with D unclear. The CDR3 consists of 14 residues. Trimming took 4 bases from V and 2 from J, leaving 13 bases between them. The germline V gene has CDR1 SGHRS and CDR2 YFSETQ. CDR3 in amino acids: CASSRAQITYEQYF. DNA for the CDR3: TGCGCCAGCAGCCGGGCTCAGATCACCTACGAGCAGTACTTC.

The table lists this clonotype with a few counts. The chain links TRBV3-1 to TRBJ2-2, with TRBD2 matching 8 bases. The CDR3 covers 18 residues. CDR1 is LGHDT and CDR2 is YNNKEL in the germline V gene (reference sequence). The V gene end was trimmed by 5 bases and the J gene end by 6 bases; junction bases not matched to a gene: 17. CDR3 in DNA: TGTGCCAGCAGCTATCTCGACCGTTGGACTAGCTACGCCGGGGAGCTGTTTTTT. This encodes CASSYLDRWTSYAGELFF.

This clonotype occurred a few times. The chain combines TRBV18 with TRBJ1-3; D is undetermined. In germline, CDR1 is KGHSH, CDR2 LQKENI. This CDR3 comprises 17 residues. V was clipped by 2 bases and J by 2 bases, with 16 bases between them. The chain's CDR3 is CASSPIPPWSTGNTIYF. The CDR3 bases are TGTGCCAGCTCACCAATACCCCCATGGTCGACTGGAAACACCATATATTTT.

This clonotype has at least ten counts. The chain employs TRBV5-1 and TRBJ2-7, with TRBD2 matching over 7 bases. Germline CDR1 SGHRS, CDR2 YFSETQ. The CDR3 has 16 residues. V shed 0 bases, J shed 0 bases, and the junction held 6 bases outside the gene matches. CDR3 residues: CASSLAPASGSYEQYF. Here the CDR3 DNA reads TGCGCCAGCAGCTTGGCCCCGGCTAGCGGCTCCTACGAGCAGTACTTC.

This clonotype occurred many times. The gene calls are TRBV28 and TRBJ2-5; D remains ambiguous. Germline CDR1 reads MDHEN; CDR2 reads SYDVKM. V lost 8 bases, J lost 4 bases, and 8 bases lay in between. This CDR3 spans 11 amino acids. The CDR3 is CASGRVETQYF. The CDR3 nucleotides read TGTGCCAGCGGTAGAGTAGAGACCCAGTACTTC.

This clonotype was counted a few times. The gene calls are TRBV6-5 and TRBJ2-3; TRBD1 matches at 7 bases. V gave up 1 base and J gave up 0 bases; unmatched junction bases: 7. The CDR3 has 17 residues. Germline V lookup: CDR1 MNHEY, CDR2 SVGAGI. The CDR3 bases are TGTGCCAGCAGTTACTGGATAGACAGGGTTAGCACAGATACGCAGTATTTT. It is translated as CASSYWIDRVSTDTQYF.